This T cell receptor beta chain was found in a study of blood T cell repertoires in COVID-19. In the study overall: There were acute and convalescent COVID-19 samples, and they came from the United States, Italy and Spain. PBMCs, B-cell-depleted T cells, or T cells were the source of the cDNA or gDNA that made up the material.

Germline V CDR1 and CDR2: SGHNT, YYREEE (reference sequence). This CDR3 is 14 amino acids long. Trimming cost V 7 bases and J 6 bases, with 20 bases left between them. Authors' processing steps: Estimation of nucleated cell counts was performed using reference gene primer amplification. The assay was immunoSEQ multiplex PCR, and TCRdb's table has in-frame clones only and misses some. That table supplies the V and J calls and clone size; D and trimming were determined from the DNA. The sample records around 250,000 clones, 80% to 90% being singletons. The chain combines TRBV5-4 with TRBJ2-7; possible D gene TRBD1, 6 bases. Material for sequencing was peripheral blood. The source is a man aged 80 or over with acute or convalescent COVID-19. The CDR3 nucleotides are TGTGCCAGCCCAAAAACAGGGAGATGGAGCGAGCAGTACTTC. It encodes CASPKTGRWSEQYF. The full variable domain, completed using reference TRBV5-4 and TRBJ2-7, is ETGVTQSPTHLIKTRGQQVTLRCSSQSGHNTVSWYQQALGQGPQFIFQYYREEENGRGNFPPRFSGLQFPNYSSELNVNALELDDSALYLCASPKTGRWSEQYFGPGTRLTVT.